One and the same sample provided the 29 T cell receptor beta chains below, sequenced in a study of blood T cell repertoires in COVID-19. The repertoire was sequenced with immunoSEQ multiplex PCR; TCRdb's copy has only in-frame clones and lacks some. Of 310,000 or so clones detected, around nine tenths appear once; the ten largest clones hold 5.5% to 7%. Sequenced material: PBMCs or T cells enriched from blood (not recorded which). All receptors come from a woman aged 40 to 50 who had recovered from COVID-19.

This clone came up once. The rearrangement links TRBV7-9 to TRBJ2-1, with D unresolved. CDR1 and CDR2 (germline): SEHNR, FQNEAQ (reference sequence). There are 15 residues in the CDR3. Trimming took off 1 base at V and 5 bases at J, with 12 bases between the two ends. The CDR3 nucleotides read TGTGCCAGCAGCTTAGGCGCAGCGCCTCACAATGAGCAGTTCTTC. Its translation: CASSLGAAPHNEQFF.

A single count supports this clone. The gene calls are TRBV28 and TRBJ1-2; D not certain. Between the trimmed V and J ends, which lost 8 bases and 7 bases, there was a span of 14 bases. The CDR3 is 12 amino acids. Germline V gene lookup returns CDR1 MDHEN and CDR2 SYDVKM. The DNA for the CDR3 is TGTGCCAGCCGACTCACGACCTCTGGCTACACCTTC. Its protein product is CASRLTTSGYTF.

CDR3 sequence: CASRPPTAYEQYF. In DNA, the CDR3 is TGTGCCAGCAGACCCCCGACAGCCTACGAGCAGTACTTC. J is TRBJ2-7 and V is TRBV28; possible D gene TRBD1, 5 bases. The CDR3 totals 13 residues. CDR1 and CDR2 (germline): MDHEN, SYDVKM. Trimming pared 6 bases from V and 2 bases from J, leaving 11 bases between.

CDR3 DNA sequence: TGTGCCAGCTTGACCAATAACGGGCGGGGGACTGAAGCTTTCTTT. It specifies CASLTNNGRGTEAFF. The rearrangement uses TRBV28 and TRBJ1-1, with D perhaps matching TRBD1 (5 bases). Germline assignment: CDR1 MDHEN and CDR2 SYDVKM. With 8 bases removed from V and 5 bases from J, the gap between germline ends came to 21 bases. CDR3 length: 15 amino acids.

This chain links TRBV28 with TRBJ2-1; 16 positions match TRBD2. In germline, CDR1 is MDHEN, CDR2 SYDVKM. This CDR3 has 16 residues. V trimming: 5 bases; J trimming: 4 bases; junction bases outside the gene matches: 2. CDR3 protein: CASSEGLAGGYNEQFF. The CDR3 DNA sequence: TGTGCCAGCAGTGAGGGACTAGCGGGAGGGTACAATGAGCAGTTCTTC.

The V and J genes are TRBV21-1 and TRBJ2-7; the table's D call, TRBD1, was not checked against the DNA. TRBV21-1 is listed as a pseudogene. The CDR3 extends over 15 amino acids. CDR3 DNA sequence: TGTGCCACCCTTTTACCGGCAGGAAACTCCTACGAGCAGTACTTC. Amino acid sequence: CATLLPAGNSYEQYF.

The rearrangement joins TRBV23-1 to TRBJ2-7; 8 bases fit TRBD1. TRBV23-1 is labeled an ORF, and its function is uncertain. The CDR3 sequence is 14 residues long. J gave up 3 bases and V 5 bases, and 6 bases lay outside the gene matches. CDR3 in amino acids: CASSYAGGFYEQYF. Here the CDR3 DNA reads TGCGCCAGCAGTTACGCAGGGGGCTTCTACGAGCAGTACTTC.

The V and J genes are TRBV19 and TRBJ1-1, with 8 bases identical to TRBD1. The V gene's germline CDR1 is LNHDA and CDR2 SQIVND (reference sequence). CDR3 size: 13 residues. V was pared by 7 bases and J by 7 bases, with 8 bases of the junction left unmatched. DNA for the CDR3: TGTGCCAGTACCAGGGGGCTGCTGAATGAAGCTTTCTTT. Its protein is CASTRGLLNEAFF.

The chain carries TRBV20-1 and TRBJ1-4; the match to TRBD1 covers 9 bases. The CDR3 consists of 15 residues. After removal of 3 bases from V and 8 bases from J, the junction contained 10 bases not matched to a gene. The germline gives CDR1 DFQATT, CDR2 SNEGSKA (reference sequence). The CDR3 loop is CSASPGTGPGEKLFF. CDR3 nucleotide sequence: TGCAGTGCTAGTCCCGGGACAGGGCCGGGAGAAAAACTGTTTTTT.

The rearrangement links TRBV10-3 to TRBJ1-4; 9 nucleotides match TRBD1. The CDR3 covers 15 residues. V lost 5 bases to trimming and J lost 8 bases; unmatched junction nucleotides: 9. CDR1 and CDR2 from the germline V gene are ENHRY and SYGVKD. The DNA for the CDR3 is TGTGCCATCAGTCGTGCGGGACAGGGAAACGAAAAACTGTTTTTT. It codes for CAISRAGQGNEKLFF.

The V gene is TRBV24-1, the J gene TRBJ2-5, with TRBD1 as a possible D gene (5 bases). The CDR3 is made up of 14 amino acids. The germline V gene encodes CDR1 KGHDR and CDR2 SFDVKD. V lost 4 bases, J lost 2 bases, and 10 bases lay in between. This chain's CDR3 is CATSDPDRQETQYF. In DNA form, the CDR3 reads TGTGCCACCAGTGACCCAGACAGACAAGAGACCCAGTACTTC.

The chain uses TRBV28 and TRBJ1-3; 9 bases align to TRBD1. V was pared by 2 bases and J by 4 bases, with 21 bases of the junction left unmatched. Looked up from germline, CDR1 is MDHEN and CDR2 is SYDVKM. The CDR3 consists of 21 residues. Here the CDR3 reads CASSLPLWTGAIMGGGNTIYF. The CDR3, as DNA: TGTGCCAGCAGTTTACCCCTGTGGACAGGGGCCATTATGGGAGGCGGAAACACCATATATTTT.

The rearrangement uses TRBV4-1 and TRBJ2-7, with 8 bases aligning to TRBD2. The CDR3 contains 16 residues. Germline V CDR1 and CDR2: MGHRA, YSYEKL. Trimming at V came to 1 base and at J to 4 bases, leaving 9 bases not matched to a gene. The CDR3 reads CASSQAYTGGQYEQYF. The CDR3 DNA follows: TGCGCCAGCAGCCAAGCGTATACGGGAGGGCAGTACGAGCAGTACTTC.

V and J are TRBV19 and TRBJ2-7, with TRBD2 as a possible D gene (6 bases). CDR1 LNHDA and CDR2 SQIVND come from the germline V gene (reference sequence). CDR3 length: 16 residues. The ends were cut back, 5 bases at V and 3 bases at J, with 20 bases in the middle. CDR3 bases: TGTGCCAGTAGTTTGGCGTGGGGGGTGGAACTCTACGAGCAGTACTTC. Its protein is CASSLAWGVELYEQYF.

In its sample, this clone was seen once. The V and J genes are TRBV5-8 and TRBJ2-7; 14 bases match TRBD2. Germline V gene sequence: CDR1 SGHTS, CDR2 YDEGEE. This CDR3 contains 14 residues. V lost 4 bases and J lost 6; bases outside the gene matches: 3. Written as DNA, the CDR3 is TGTGCCAGCAGCGAGGGACTAGCGGGAGCCGAGCAGTACTTC. Its protein is CASSEGLAGAEQYF.

The chain recombines TRBV28 with TRBJ1-1; TRBD1 matches 7 bases. Germline V gives CDR1 MDHEN, CDR2 SYDVKM. This CDR3 has 14 amino acids. V was clipped by 3 bases and J by 3 bases; unmatched bases: 4. The CDR3, as DNA: TGTGCCAGCAGTTTGGGCAGGGGGGACACTGAAGCTTTCTTT. Its protein is CASSLGRGDTEAFF.

The chain carries TRBV7-9 and TRBJ2-3; D possibly corresponds to TRBD2 (5 bases). The V gene's germline CDR1 is SEHNR and CDR2 FQNEAQ (reference sequence). The V end was cut by 1 base, the J end by 6 bases, with 14 bases between. This CDR3 has 15 amino acids. CDR3 nucleotides: TGTGCCAGCAGCTTAGGCAGCGGAGTGGGGGATACGCAGTATTTT. Translation: CASSLGSGVGDTQYF.

V and J are TRBV20-1 and TRBJ1-2, with a weak D call TRBD1 (5 bases). Trimming left V 3 bases short and J 2 bases short, with 16 bases between. The CDR3 runs 15 residues. Germline CDR1 is DFQATT and CDR2 is SNEGSKA (reference sequence). CDR3 nucleotide sequence: TGCAGTGCTAGTGAGGGGCGGTCTATAAACTATGGCTACACCTTC. Residues: CSASEGRSINYGYTF.

The genes are TRBV24-1 and TRBJ2-3; 7 bases map to TRBD2. There are 17 residues in the CDR3. The V segment lost 3 bases and the J segment 1 base; nucleotides outside the gene matches: 9. Per germline, CDR1 KGHDR and CDR2 SFDVKD. The CDR3 region is CATSDTQSGTGTDTQYF. As DNA, the CDR3 is TGTGCCACCAGTGATACCCAAAGCGGGACCGGCACAGATACGCAGTATTTT.

The chain is built from TRBV12-3 or TRBV12-4 and TRBJ1-5; D not certain. V was cut by 4 bases and J by 6 bases, with 10 bases left in between. The CDR3 runs to 13 residues. CDR3 sequence: CASSSQGVQPQHF. CDR3 bases: TGTGCCAGCAGTTCCCAAGGAGTTCAGCCCCAGCATTTT.

The rearrangement links TRBV3-1 (or the pseudogene TRBV3-2) to TRBJ2-1, with 8 bases aligning to TRBD2. This CDR3 has 16 amino acids. CDR1 and CDR2 from the germline V gene are LGHDT and YNNKEL (reference sequence). The V segment lost 4 bases and the J segment 8 bases; nucleotides outside the gene matches: 13. CDR3 region: CASSPQRARGGYEQFF. The CDR3, as DNA: TGTGCCAGCAGCCCACAGCGGGCCCGCGGGGGGTATGAGCAGTTCTTC.

The count of this clone is one. CDR3 sequence reads: CASSLQGNGANVLTF. The CDR3 region has the DNA TGTGCCAGCAGCTTACAGGGGAACGGGGCCAACGTCCTGACTTTC. The chain is built from TRBV7-3 and TRBJ2-6, with TRBD1 as a possible D gene (6 bases). V was shortened by 2 bases and J by 4 bases, with 9 bases between the two germline ends. Germline V gives CDR1 SGHTA, CDR2 FQGTGA. This CDR3 region has 15 residues.

V and J are TRBV6-2 or TRBV6-3 and TRBJ2-7; 9 bases fit TRBD1. The CDR3 is 16 residues long. Per germline, CDR1 MNHEY and CDR2 SVGEGT. V trimming: 7 bases; J trimming: 6 bases; junction bases outside the gene matches: 16. The CDR3 DNA reads as TGTGCCAGCAACCCAACCCCCCGGGACAGGGTTGGCGAGCAGTACTTC. Its protein product is CASNPTPRDRVGEQYF.

This sequence joins TRBV3-1 (or the pseudogene TRBV3-2) and TRBJ2-6; TRBD2 is a possible D gene (6 bases). Trimming took off 6 bases at V and 0 bases at J, with 24 bases between the two ends. Germline V gives CDR1 LGHDT, CDR2 YNNKEL (reference sequence). This CDR3 comprises 20 residues. This CDR3 reads CASSQNLGGLASSGANVLTF. In nucleotides, the CDR3 is TGTGCCAGCAGTCAAAACTTAGGAGGGTTGGCGAGCTCTGGGGCCAACGTCCTGACTTTC.

The rearrangement links TRBV24-1 to TRBJ2-1, with D maybe TRBD2 (5 bases). Germline V CDR1 and CDR2: KGHDR, SFDVKD. V lost 9 bases and J lost 7, with 12 bases in between. CDR3 length: 12 residues. The CDR3 DNA reads as TGTGCCACCGGCTCAGGCGGGAATGAGCAGTTCTTC. Residues: CATGSGGNEQFF.

The J gene is TRBJ1-4, the V gene TRBV7-2, with 9 bases lining up with TRBD1. Germline-derived CDR1 and CDR2 are SGHTA and FQGNSA. CDR3 length: 15 residues. Trimming took 0 bases from V and 8 from J; bases not matched to a gene: 4. CDR3 DNA sequence: TGTGCCAGCAGCTTAGCGGACAGGGGATTAGAAAAACTGTTTTTT. Translated: CASSLADRGLEKLFF.

This chain uses TRBV24-1 with TRBJ2-1; perhaps TRBD1 as D (6 bases). From germline, CDR1 is KGHDR and CDR2 SFDVKD. Trimming removed 0 bases at V and 5 bases at J, with 10 bases between. The CDR3 has 15 amino acids. The CDR3 loop reads CATSDLKGVHNEQFF. The CDR3 DNA sequence: TGTGCCACCAGTGATTTGAAGGGGGTCCACAATGAGCAGTTCTTC.

This clone was seen a single time. The J gene is TRBJ2-4, the V gene TRBV5-4; 9 positions match TRBD1. The CDR3 covers 16 residues. Trimming removed 4 bases from V and 7 bases from J; junction bases left unmatched: 12. Germline values: CDR1 SGHNT, CDR2 YYREEE (reference sequence). This CDR3 is CASSGGRGQGGNIQYF. As DNA, the CDR3 is TGTGCCAGCAGCGGCGGTCGGGGACAGGGAGGGAACATTCAGTACTTC.

The gene calls are TRBV30 and TRBJ1-1; TRBD1 agrees at 7 bases. Germline CDR1 is GTSNPN and CDR2 is SVGIG (reference sequence). The CDR3 loop spans 14 amino acids. V dropped 7 bases and J dropped 0; count of bases not matched to a gene: 8. The CDR3 here is CAFRTGTMNTEAFF. In DNA, the CDR3 is TGTGCCTTTAGGACAGGAACCATGAACACTGAAGCTTTCTTT.